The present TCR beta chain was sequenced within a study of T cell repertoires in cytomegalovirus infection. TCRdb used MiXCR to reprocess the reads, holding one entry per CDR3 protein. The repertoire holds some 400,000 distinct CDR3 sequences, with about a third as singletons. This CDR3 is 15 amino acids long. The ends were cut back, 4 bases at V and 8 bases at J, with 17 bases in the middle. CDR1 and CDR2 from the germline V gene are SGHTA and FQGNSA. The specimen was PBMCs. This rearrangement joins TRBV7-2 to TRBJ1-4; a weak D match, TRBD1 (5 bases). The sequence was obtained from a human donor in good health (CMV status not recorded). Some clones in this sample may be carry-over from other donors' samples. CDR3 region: CASSYWGRDGEKLFF. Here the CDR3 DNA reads TGTGCCAGCAGCTACTGGGGGAGAGATGGGGAAAAACTGTTTTTT.